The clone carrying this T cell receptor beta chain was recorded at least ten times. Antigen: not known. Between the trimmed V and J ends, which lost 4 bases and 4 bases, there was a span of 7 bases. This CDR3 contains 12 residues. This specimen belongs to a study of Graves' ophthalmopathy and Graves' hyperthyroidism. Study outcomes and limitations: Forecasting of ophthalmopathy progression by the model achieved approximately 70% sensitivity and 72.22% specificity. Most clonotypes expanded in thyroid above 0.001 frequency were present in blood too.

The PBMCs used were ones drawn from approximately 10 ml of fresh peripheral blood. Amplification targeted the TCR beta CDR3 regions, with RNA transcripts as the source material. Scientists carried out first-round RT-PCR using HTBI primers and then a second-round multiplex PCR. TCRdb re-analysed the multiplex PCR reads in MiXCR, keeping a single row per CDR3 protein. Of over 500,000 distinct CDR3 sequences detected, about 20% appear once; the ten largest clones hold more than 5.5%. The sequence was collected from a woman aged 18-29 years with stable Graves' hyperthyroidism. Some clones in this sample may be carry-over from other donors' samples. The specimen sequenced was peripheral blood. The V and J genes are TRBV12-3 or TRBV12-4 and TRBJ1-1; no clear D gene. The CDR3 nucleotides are TGTGCCAGCAGTTATTTCCCCACTGAAGCTTTCTTT. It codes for CASSYFPTEAFF.